This T cell receptor (beta chain) was documented in a study of blood T cells in healthy people across ages (dated by TCRdb to the mid-2010s). In the study overall: In model experiments, template switching captured about one uniquely barcoded TCR beta cDNA molecule for every two T cells. To avoid experimental bias, donors of different ages were distributed randomly across sequencing lanes. The study analyzed two additional independent replicas of 1 million unique cDNA reads from the same blood draw for two donors, one aged 18 to 30 and one aged 80 or older. To track age-related changes in TCR beta repertoire diversity, the study relied on deep sequencing normalized with unique cDNA molecular identifiers. The donors were split into four age groups: young (average approximately 16 years), middle-aged (39), aged (over 55) and long-lived (more than 80).

Overall study results and their limits: A strong correlation was found between observed TCR beta diversity and the percentage of naive T cells measured by flow cytometry. Since profiling was done on bulk unsorted PBMCs, naive and antigen-experienced compartments could not be conclusively compared. The CMV infection status of donors was not known, potentially confounding age-related changes in expanded clonotypes. Compared with the aged group, the long-lived group had more naive CD4+ T cells, fewer expanded clones and increased TCR diversity, suggesting age selection. As age increased, observed TCR beta diversity per million T cells dropped in a roughly linear way, and a significant reduction was already evident by age 40. Estimates of total diversity based on one million sequenced T cells were regarded as lower bounds and as underestimates.

Systemically healthy Caucasian individuals from Russia, roughly 40 in total and aged roughly 6 to 100 years, were included as donors. Approximately 11 milliliters of peripheral blood were drawn from each donor into EDTA-treated Vacutainer tubes. Ficoll-Paque density-gradient centrifugation was used to isolate PBMCs, with at least 6.5 million obtained per sample. Total RNA was extracted from PBMCs with Trizol reagent, with at least 6 micrograms obtained per sample. Naive CD45RAhigh/CD27high T cell percentages were measured by flow cytometry on a PBMC aliquot from every donor. The method behind the library was 5' RACE. These reads were obtained on an Illumina HiSeq 2500. A second PCR of about 6 to 11 cycles was run with a J-beta primer mix and a sample-barcoded 5' primer. Each TCR beta cDNA molecule received a unique molecular identifier from a template-switch 5' adaptor carrying 12 random nucleotides. Each sample yielded at least 2.5 million CDR3-containing paired-end reads. First-strand cDNA synthesis was performed from all RNA using the Mint cDNA synthesis kit, with priming by a TRBC-specific oligonucleotide. Following uracil-DNA glycosylase treatment, all cDNA underwent a first 18-cycle PCR with the universal primers M1SS and BC2_uni_R. As for how the authors treated the data: For normalization, 1 million high-quality reads, each with a distinct molecular identifier, were randomly selected from each sample. Instead of being binned into consensus sequences, reads with shared molecular identifiers were discarded. MiTCR, set to a Q25 quality threshold and the strictest error-elimination algorithm, was used for CDR3 identification, clonotype clustering and error correction. A nonparametric unseen species model using Euler transformation provided a lower-bound estimate of total TCR beta diversity. Starting from the raw public reads, TCRdb applied fastp trimming at Q25, assembled clones with MiXCR and retained in-frame beta chains. A single entry per CDR3 protein holds the most common genes and DNA from its merged rows. These V and J calls originate from TCRdb's pipeline instead of the authors' own analysis. For this sample the table gives 920,000 or so distinct CDR3 sequences, of which around 45% were detected only once. Of the sample, approximately 19% is held by the ten largest clones.

CDR1 SEHNR and CDR2 FQNEAQ are derived from the germline V gene (reference sequence). From its cysteine to its phenylalanine, the CDR3 spans 15 amino acids. Only the CDR3 part of the read is kept: 45 bases, read in frame from the first base. Clipping removes 5 bases from V and 7 bases from J, with 10 as the unmatched junction base count. About this clonotype itself: Its antigen is currently not known. Since a much larger clone is just one base distant, this may be a read error.

The sequence links TRBV7-9 to TRBJ2-7; 11 bases in between match TRBD2. Material for sequencing was blood. This TCR was sampled from a woman aged 55-69 years in good health. The CDR3 here reads CASSRGTSGYNEQYF. The DNA sequence reads TGTGCCAGCAGCCGCGGGACTAGCGGATACAATGAGCAGTACTTC.